The clone carrying this T cell receptor (beta chain) was recorded a few times. The antigen is not known. The sample comes from a study of human T cells and chemical hapten exposure. Time point noted: patch test 1, 2 weeks after DPC sensitization. The treatment is: therapeutic diphenylcyclopropenone sensitization with weekly scalp DPC. TCRdb redid the calling of the RACE reads with MiXCR, one entry per CDR3 protein. This sample has about 340,000 distinct CDR3 sequences; around 7% occur once, and the top ten carry 8.4%. General observations from the study: No change in TCRs above 1 in 1000 frequency was produced by DPC sensitization.

The CDR3 has 11 residues. V was pared by 8 bases and J by 8 bases, with 12 bases between. J is TRBJ1-2 and V is TRBV12-3 or TRBV12-4; a possible D gene is TRBD1 (6 bases). The material was whole blood, obtained in connection with sensitization to the hapten diphenylcyclopropenone (DPC). This receptor was taken from a young woman with alopecia areata. Some clones in this sample may be carry-over from other donors' samples. The DNA of the CDR3 is TGTGCCAGCGGTTCAGGGGAAGGCTACACCTTC. This sequence encodes CASGSGEGYTF.